This passage covers 29 T cell receptor beta chains from one sample sequenced in a study of blood T cell repertoires in COVID-19. Data came from immunoSEQ multiplex PCR; TCRdb stores just in-frame clones and leaves some out. There are 300,000 to 450,000 clones in the sample; approximately 81% occur only once, and 3% to 4.5% lies in the top ten. Input material: peripheral blood. These receptors originate from a young woman with acute or convalescent COVID-19.

As to this clone: This CDR3 is also generated by other DNA sequences in the sample. The rearrangement links TRBV6-1 to TRBJ2-7; 8 nucleotides line up with TRBD1. This CDR3 spans 15 amino acids. With V trimmed by 4 bases and J by 1 base, 6 bases remained unmatched. The germline V gene has CDR1 MNHNS and CDR2 SASEGT. As DNA, the CDR3 is TGTGCCAGCAGTGCAGCCGGGACAGGTTCCTACGAGCAGTACTTC. It encodes CASSAAGTGSYEQYF.

This chain connects TRBV19 to TRBJ2-3; D may be TRBD2 (6 bases). Trimming pared 3 bases from V and 7 bases from J, leaving 14 bases between. The length of the CDR3 is 14 residues. CDR1 and CDR2 (germline): LNHDA, SQIVND (reference sequence). The DNA for the CDR3 is TGTGCCAGTAGTATCAGGACTACTCCGCATACGCAGTATTTT. This codes for CASSIRTTPHTQYF.

The chain employs TRBV4-1 and TRBJ1-6, with 7 bases lining up with TRBD1. V lost 1 base and J lost 7; bases outside the gene matches: 10. CDR1 is MGHRA and CDR2 is YSYEKL in the germline V gene. This CDR3 comprises 17 residues. The CDR3 loop reads CASSQAWDSLDNSPLHF. For the CDR3, the DNA is TGCGCCAGCAGCCAAGCTTGGGACAGTCTGGACAATTCACCCCTCCACTTT.

The chain carries TRBV30 and TRBJ2-3, with TRBD2 matching 10 bases. CDR3 size: 15 residues. CDR1 is GTSNPN and CDR2 is SVGIG in the germline V gene (reference sequence). V lost 1 base, J lost 4 bases, and 5 bases stayed unmatched. The DNA for the CDR3 is TGTGCCTGGAGTGAGCAGCGGGGGGGCGCAGATACGCAGTATTTT. Amino acid sequence: CAWSEQRGGADTQYF.

The chain employs TRBV3-1 (or the pseudogene TRBV3-2) and TRBJ1-2, with D hard to call. The germline V and J ends were trimmed by 2 bases and 7 bases, with 8 bases remaining between them. From germline, CDR1 is LGHDT and CDR2 YNNKEL (reference sequence). This CDR3 spans 12 amino acids. The CDR3 loop reads CASSQFGVGYTF. The CDR3 DNA is TGTGCCAGCAGCCAATTCGGGGTTGGCTACACCTTC.

The V and J genes are TRBV19 and TRBJ1-2; no firm D call. In germline, CDR1 is LNHDA, CDR2 SQIVND (reference sequence). The length of the CDR3 is 14 residues. V was clipped by 7 bases and J by 2 bases, with 14 bases between them. The CDR3 coding sequence is TGTGCCAGTACCGTGGGGAGGGAAAACTATGGCTACACCTTC. Translated, it gives CASTVGRENYGYTF. The whole variable domain, remainder taken from reference TRBV19 and TRBJ1-2, is DGGITQSPKYLFRKEGQNVTLSCEQNLNHDAMYWYRQDPGQGLRLIYYSQIVNDFQKGDIAEGYSVSREKKESFPLTVTSAQKNPTAFYLCASTVGRENYGYTFGSGTRLTVV.

This clone has a handful of counts. The CDR3 loop is CASSVGVNYGYTF. CDR3 DNA sequence: TGTGCCAGCAGTGTCGGGGTTAACTATGGCTACACCTTC. V is TRBV6-4 and J is TRBJ1-2; unclear D gene. Germline V gene lookup returns CDR1 MRHNA and CDR2 SNTAGT. V lost 4 bases to trimming and J lost 1 base, with 7 bases between them. The CDR3 is made up of 13 amino acids.

The chain has TRBV5-1 and TRBJ2-5; D is undetermined. With 0 bases removed from V and 5 bases from J, the gap between germline ends came to 20 bases. CDR1 is SGHRS and CDR2 is YFSETQ in the germline V gene. This CDR3 has 17 amino acids. CDR3 sequence: CASSLGSGTLQSETQYF. CDR3 DNA: TGCGCCAGCAGCTTGGGGAGTGGCACGCTACAATCTGAGACCCAGTACTTC.

The chain recombines TRBV5-1 with TRBJ1-3; 7 bases match TRBD1. The CDR3 extends over 15 amino acids. Germline loops: CDR1 SGHRS, CDR2 YFSETQ. The V segment lost 0 bases and the J segment 4 bases; nucleotides outside the gene matches: 4. The CDR3 DNA is TGCGCCAGCAGCTTGGGACAGGGAAAAGGAAACACCATATATTTT. This gives the protein CASSLGQGKGNTIYF.

The rearrangement joins TRBV19 to TRBJ1-2; a weak D match, TRBD1 (5 bases). Germline V gene data show CDR1 as LNHDA and CDR2 as SQIVND (reference sequence). The CDR3 runs to 18 residues. The germline V and J ends were trimmed by 1 base and 4 bases, with 22 bases remaining between them. The CDR3 sequence: CASSIGGVGGIPIYGYTF. The DNA for the CDR3 is TGTGCCAGTAGTATAGGAGGGGTCGGAGGGATCCCGATCTATGGCTACACCTTC.

The V and J genes are TRBV4-1 and TRBJ2-3; 8 nucleotides align to TRBD2. Losses at the gene ends were 3 bases for V and 2 bases for J; bases not matched to a gene: 13. The CDR3 has 18 residues. Germline CDR1 reads MGHRA; CDR2 reads YSYEKL. This CDR3 is CASSHPPPRSGITDTQYF. CDR3 nucleotide sequence: TGCGCCAGCAGCCACCCGCCCCCCCGTAGCGGGATCACAGATACGCAGTATTTT.

The chain joins TRBV5-1 to TRBJ2-7; D uncertain. The germline V and J ends were trimmed by 5 bases and 0 bases, with 9 bases remaining between them. Germline lookup yields CDR1 SGHRS and CDR2 YFSETQ. The CDR3 extends over 13 amino acids. The CDR3 is CASSGHNSYEQYF. The CDR3 DNA reads as TGCGCCAGCAGTGGGCATAACTCCTACGAGCAGTACTTC.

The rearrangement links TRBV3-1 (or the pseudogene TRBV3-2) to TRBJ2-5, with D maybe TRBD1 (6 bases). From germline, CDR1 is LGHDT and CDR2 YNNKEL (reference sequence). The length of the CDR3 is 15 residues. With 1 base removed from V and 3 bases from J, the gap between germline ends came to 12 bases. CDR3 DNA sequence: TGTGCCAGCAGCCAAGCCGGGACACTCGAAGAGACCCAGTACTTC. Translation gives CASSQAGTLEETQYF.

This clone appeared a single time. This chain connects TRBV18 to TRBJ1-2; 7 bases agree with TRBD1. The CDR3 consists of 20 residues. V was pared by 8 bases and J by 0 bases, with 24 bases of the junction left unmatched. Germline V CDR1 and CDR2: KGHSH, LQKENI. CDR3 sequence: CASRSSGDSLGGPPNYGYTF. The CDR3 nucleotides are TGTGCCAGCCGCAGCTCTGGGGACAGCTTGGGTGGACCCCCTAACTATGGCTACACCTTC.

This chain uses TRBV18 with TRBJ1-2; no definite D call. Trimming removed 3 bases at V and 4 bases at J, with 15 bases between. Per the germline V gene, CDR1 is KGHSH and CDR2 is LQKENI. This CDR3 contains 15 residues. The CDR3 reads CASSPLENPPYGYTF. For the CDR3, the DNA is TGTGCCAGCTCACCCCTAGAGAATCCCCCCTATGGCTACACCTTC.

V usage is TRBV2 and J usage is TRBJ1-5; 8 bases line up with TRBD1. The CDR3 spans 17 residues. The V segment lost 4 bases and the J segment 0 bases; nucleotides outside the gene matches: 8. Germline assignment: CDR1 SNHLY and CDR2 FYNNEI. The CDR3 here is CASSVEQGGNSNQPQHF. As DNA, the CDR3 is TGTGCCAGCAGTGTGGAACAGGGGGGGAATAGCAATCAGCCCCAGCATTTT.

This sequence joins TRBV2 and TRBJ2-5; tentative D call: TRBD2 (5 bases). Trimming took 6 bases from V and 6 from J, leaving 8 bases between them. CDR1 is SNHLY and CDR2 is FYNNEI in the germline V gene. This CDR3 contains 11 residues. CDR3 bases: TGTGCCAGCAGGGGCGGGCAGACCCAGTACTTC. Translated: CASRGGQTQYF. Full variable domain (outside the CDR3, taken from reference TRBV2 and TRBJ2-5): EPEVTQTPSHQVTQMGQEVILRCVPISNHLYFYWYRQILGQKVEFLVSFYNNEISEKSEIFDDQFSVERPDGSNFTLKIRSTKLEDSAMYFCASRGGQTQYFGPGTRLLVL.

The chain is built from TRBV11-3 and TRBJ2-1; 8 nucleotides line up with TRBD1. V lost 6 bases, J lost 9 bases, and 7 bases stayed unmatched. The CDR3 sequence is 13 residues long. CDR1 and CDR2 (germline): SGHNT, YENEEA. As DNA, the CDR3 is TGTGCCAGCAGTTCCGGGACAGGTGGTGAGCAGTTCTTC. The encoded protein is CASSSGTGGEQFF.

The chain is built from TRBV12-3 or TRBV12-4 and TRBJ1-2; TRBD1 is a possible D gene (5 bases). V was pared by 3 bases and J by 5 bases, with 7 bases between. This CDR3 is 12 amino acids long. CDR3 coding DNA: TGTGCCAGCAGTTTTGACAGATATGGCTACACCTTC. The encoded protein is CASSFDRYGYTF.

The chain carries TRBV7-8 and TRBJ1-5; 8 positions match TRBD1. The CDR3 consists of 15 residues. CDR1 is SGHVS, CDR2 FQNEAQ, per germline. V lost 5 bases to trimming and J lost 7 bases; unmatched junction nucleotides: 10. CDR3 nucleotide sequence: TGTGCCAGCAGCCGTCGCGACAGGGGCGGACAGCCCCAGCATTTT. This codes for CASSRRDRGGQPQHF.

This chain links TRBV5-1 with TRBJ2-7, with 8 bases identical to TRBD1. Per the germline V gene, CDR1 is SGHRS and CDR2 is YFSETQ. This CDR3 has 15 amino acids. With V trimmed by 2 bases and J by 0 bases, 4 bases remained unmatched. CDR3 nucleotide sequence: TGCGCCAGCAGCTTCGGACAGGGACCCTCCTACGAGCAGTACTTC. As protein: CASSFGQGPSYEQYF. Filled out from reference TRBV5-1 and TRBJ2-7, the complete variable domain reads KAGVTQTPRYLIKTRGQQVTLSCSPISGHRSVSWYQQTPGQGLQFLFEYFSETQRNKGNFPGRFSGRQFSNSRSEMNVSTLELGDSALYLCASSFGQGPSYEQYFGPGTRLTVT.

The chain is built from TRBV9 and TRBJ1-2; TRBD1 agrees at 11 bases. This CDR3 has 14 residues. CDR1 SGDLS and CDR2 YYNGEE come from the germline V gene. Trimming took 3 bases from V and 8 from J; bases not matched to a gene: 6. The CDR3 bases are TGTGCCAGCAGCGCCGGACAGGGGGCGGGCGGCTACACCTTC. Protein product: CASSAGQGAGGYTF.

The gene calls are TRBV4-2 and TRBJ2-2; 9 bases map to TRBD2. The CDR3 consists of 18 residues. Germline V CDR1 and CDR2: LGHNA, YNFKEQ. Trimming cost V 0 bases and J 4 bases; bases outside gene matches: 9. This chain's CDR3 is CASSQEAGGLLSTGELFF. The CDR3 DNA is TGTGCCAGCAGCCAAGAAGCGGGGGGCCTCCTAAGCACCGGGGAGCTGTTTTTT.

The gene calls are TRBV7-9 and TRBJ1-2; D may be TRBD1 (5 bases). The CDR3 has 9 amino acids. Looked up from germline, CDR1 is SEHNR and CDR2 is FQNEAQ (reference sequence). This chain's CDR3 is CERRDGYTF. The CDR3 region has the DNA TGTGAACGGCGGGACGGCTACACCTTC.

In nucleotides, the CDR3 is TGTGCCAGCAGTTTACCGACAGGTCGTTACACTGAAGCTTTCTTT. It codes for CASSLPTGRYTEAFF. The chain uses TRBV28 and TRBJ1-1; a weak D match, TRBD1 (6 bases). CDR1 MDHEN and CDR2 SYDVKM come from the germline V gene. The CDR3 is 15 residues long. The V end lost 2 bases, the J end lost 3 bases, and 13 bases lay between the germline ends.

The chain is built from TRBV5-1 and TRBJ2-4; 7 bases match TRBD2. This CDR3 spans 15 amino acids. Trimming removed 4 bases from V and 1 base from J; junction bases left unmatched: 5. Germline V gene lookup returns CDR1 SGHRS and CDR2 YFSETQ. The CDR3 region has the DNA TGCGCCAGCAGCAGGGGAGGGTGGGCCAAAAACATTCAGTACTTC. It codes for CASSRGGWAKNIQYF.

The V call is TRBV2, the J call TRBJ2-5; D perhaps matches TRBD2 (5 bases). This CDR3 spans 12 amino acids. Looked up from germline, CDR1 is SNHLY and CDR2 is FYNNEI. Trimming shortened V by 3 bases and J by 5 bases, and 7 bases separated the two germline ends. The CDR3 sequence: CASSDTGETQYF. Written as DNA, the CDR3 is TGTGCCAGCAGTGACACGGGGGAGACCCAGTACTTC.

The chain carries TRBV19 and TRBJ1-3, with 8 positions matching TRBD1. The length of the CDR3 is 14 residues. CDR1 is LNHDA, CDR2 SQIVND, per germline (reference sequence). V lost 5 bases to trimming and J lost 3 bases; unmatched junction nucleotides: 3. CDR3 DNA sequence: TGTGCCAGTAGTCGGACAGGGAGTGGAAACACCATATATTTT. Protein product: CASSRTGSGNTIYF.

Note on this clone: At one of its ends the junction is not consistent with the germline gene, which may arise from a read error. V is TRBV4-2 and J is TRBJ1-3, with TRBD1 as a possible D gene (6 bases). The CDR3 covers 15 residues. The germline gives CDR1 LGHNA, CDR2 YNFKEQ. The DNA of the CDR3 is TGTGCCAGCAGCCAAGATTCAGGGGCTGGGAACACCATATATTTT. Protein sequence: CASSQDSGAGNTIYF.